This entry lists 24 T cell receptor beta chains sequenced from one sample in a study of cytotoxic CD8 clonotypes in ibrutinib-treated CLL. Only in-frame clones appear in the TCRdb table, and some are missing; sequencing was by immunoSEQ multiplex PCR. The sample shows 200,000 to 250,000 clones, approximately 75% of them seen only once. This specimen was PBMCs, taken after 12 months of ibrutinib treatment. The receptors shown here come from a human donor with chronic lymphocytic leukemia.

The chain recombines TRBV4-2 with TRBJ1-4; D is ambiguous. The CDR3 loop spans 16 amino acids. Germline CDR1 is LGHNA and CDR2 is YNFKEQ. The V end was cut by 5 bases, the J end by 0 bases, with 13 bases between. CDR3 DNA: TGTGCCAGCAGCTCCGTCGCCGGTGCAACTAATGAAAAACTGTTTTTT. It is translated as CASSSVAGATNEKLFF.

V and J are TRBV28 and TRBJ1-1; 8 nucleotides agree with TRBD1. CDR1 MDHEN and CDR2 SYDVKM come from the germline V gene. The junction had 1 base not matched to a gene; V was cut back by 6 bases and J by 4 bases. The CDR3 loop spans 12 amino acids. The DNA for the CDR3 is TGTGCCAGCAGCACAGGGGGCACTGAAGCTTTCTTT. Translating it yields CASSTGGTEAFF.

The sample holds one count of this clone. V is TRBV6-6 and J is TRBJ2-5, with 9 nucleotides matching TRBD2. The CDR3 is 15 amino acids. The germline V gene has CDR1 MNHNY and CDR2 SVGAGI (reference sequence). After removal of 4 bases from V and 5 bases from J, the junction contained 8 bases not matched to a gene. The DNA of the CDR3 is TGTGCCAGCAGTTTGGGATTAGCGGGAGTGGAGACCCAGTACTTC. It specifies CASSLGLAGVETQYF.

This chain links TRBV19 with TRBJ1-1, with 7 positions matching TRBD1. Germline assignment: CDR1 LNHDA and CDR2 SQIVND (reference sequence). After removal of 6 bases from V and 4 bases from J, the junction contained 5 bases not matched to a gene. CDR3 size: 13 residues. CDR3 residues: CASRPDRATEAFF. As DNA, the CDR3 is TGTGCCAGTAGGCCAGACAGGGCCACTGAAGCTTTCTTT.

The chain links TRBV6-5 to TRBJ1-6; the D gene is possibly TRBD1 (5 bases). Germline V CDR1 and CDR2: MNHEY, SVGAGI. The CDR3 has 15 residues. Trimming removed 4 bases at V and 14 bases at J, with 21 bases between. The CDR3 region has the DNA TGTGCCAGCAGTTGGGGACGGGGGAGAAGGGAGACCCTCCACTTT. Translating gives CASSWGRGRRETLHF.

V is TRBV7-2 and J is TRBJ2-1; 7 bases are a match to TRBD2. Germline lookup yields CDR1 SGHTA and CDR2 FQGNSA. This CDR3 is 13 amino acids long. The V and J ends lost 3 bases and 7 bases, in that order; junction bases with no gene match: 3. For the CDR3, the DNA is TGTGCCAGCAGCTTGGGGGGGTGGAATGAGCAGTTCTTC. It codes for CASSLGGWNEQFF.

This clone has more than one count but fewer than ten. V and J are TRBV2 and TRBJ2-1; weak D call: TRBD2 (6 bases). The germline CDR1 and CDR2 sequences are SNHLY and FYNNEI. V lost 6 bases and J lost 5, with 17 bases in between. The CDR3 runs to 15 residues. For the CDR3, the DNA is TGTGCCAGCAGGGAGGGGCTAGCCGTCCACAATGAGCAGTTCTTC. Its protein is CASREGLAVHNEQFF.

The chain couples TRBV6-1 to TRBJ1-4; D is unresolved. The CDR3 runs 14 residues. V lost 7 bases to trimming and J lost 8 bases, with 17 bases between them. Germline lookup yields CDR1 MNHNS and CDR2 SASEGT. The CDR3, as DNA: TGTGCCAGCACGGGAACACAACGCAGGGAAAAACTGTTTTTT. It encodes CASTGTQRREKLFF.

The chain has TRBV6-5 and TRBJ2-5; D is uncertain. The V gene's germline CDR1 is MNHEY and CDR2 SVGAGI. The V end was cut by 6 bases, the J end by 1 base, with 12 bases between. This CDR3 region has 14 residues. The CDR3 sequence is CASSSGLGQETQYF. The CDR3 nucleotides are TGTGCCAGCAGCTCCGGGTTGGGCCAAGAGACCCAGTACTTC.

The chain combines TRBV6-5 with TRBJ2-1, with TRBD2 matching over 9 bases. This CDR3 has 16 residues. V shed 0 bases and J 5 bases; nucleotides not matched to a gene: 5. Germline V gene sequence: CDR1 MNHEY, CDR2 SVGAGI. In DNA form, the CDR3 reads TGTGCCAGCAGTTACTCGTCTAGCGGGACTAACAATGAGCAGTTCTTC. It encodes CASSYSSSGTNNEQFF.

The V gene is TRBV20-1, the J gene TRBJ2-5; no clear D. Germline V CDR1 and CDR2: DFQATT, SNEGSKA (reference sequence). The V gene lost 3 bases and the J gene lost 5 bases, with 7 bases spanning the gap. CDR3 length equals 11 residues. The CDR3 loop reads CSARNVETQYF. Here the CDR3 DNA reads TGCAGTGCTAGGAATGTGGAGACCCAGTACTTC.

This clone has a handful of counts. As DNA, the CDR3 is TGTGCCATCAGTGAGTCGACGGGCCAGCCCCAGCATTTT. Residues: CAISESTGQPQHF. V usage is TRBV10-3 and J usage is TRBJ1-5; D uncertain. The length of the CDR3 is 13 residues. With 0 bases removed from V and 7 bases from J, the gap between germline ends came to 7 bases. Germline V gene lookup returns CDR1 ENHRY and CDR2 SYGVKD.

This clone showed up just a few times. The chain has TRBV7-8 and TRBJ2-7; TRBD2 matches at 9 bases. Germline V lookup: CDR1 SGHVS, CDR2 FQNEAQ. The CDR3 loop spans 21 amino acids. V lost 0 bases and J lost 4; bases outside the gene matches: 22. Here the CDR3 reads CASSLAYASTRAGGPPYEQYF. Written as DNA, the CDR3 is TGTGCCAGCAGCTTAGCGTACGCTTCCACTAGGGCGGGAGGGCCCCCGTACGAGCAGTACTTC.

The sample holds a few counts of this clone. The genes are TRBV11-2 and TRBJ1-2; tentatively, D is TRBD1 (6 bases). This CDR3 is 13 amino acids long. Germline V gene data show CDR1 as SGHAT and CDR2 as FQNNGV. V lost 5 bases, J lost 8 bases, and 15 bases lay in between. The CDR3 region is CASSANRDAGYTF. For the CDR3, the DNA is TGTGCCAGCAGCGCTAACAGGGACGCGGGCTACACCTTC.

This chain connects TRBV5-4 to TRBJ1-2; D call uncertain. Germline-derived CDR1 and CDR2 are SGHNT and YYREEE (reference sequence). CDR3 size: 17 residues. The V gene lost 3 bases and the J gene lost 3 bases, with 21 bases spanning the gap. This chain's CDR3 is CASSSPTPREGDYGYTF. The CDR3 region has the DNA TGTGCCAGCAGCTCACCCACGCCACGTGAGGGCGACTATGGCTACACCTTC.

Here the CDR3 reads CASFPGQPSGANVLTF. The CDR3 DNA reads as TGTGCCAGTTTCCCGGGACAACCCTCTGGGGCCAACGTCCTGACTTTC. V usage is TRBV7-8 and J usage is TRBJ2-6; the D gene is possibly TRBD1 (6 bases). This CDR3 spans 16 amino acids. CDR1 and CDR2 from the germline V gene are SGHVS and FQNEAQ. Trimming took off 9 bases at V and 0 bases at J, with 15 bases between the two ends.

The chain carries TRBV19 and TRBJ2-1; D may be TRBD2 (6 bases). Germline-derived CDR1 and CDR2 are LNHDA and SQIVND (reference sequence). The V and J ends lost 5 bases and 9 bases respectively, with 11 bases between them. This CDR3 is 12 amino acids long. DNA of the CDR3: TGTGCCAGTAGTGTTGGGACTTCTGAGCAGTTCTTC. Protein sequence: CASSVGTSEQFF.

The V and J genes are TRBV28 and TRBJ2-5; TRBD2 matches 15 bases. V was clipped by 4 bases and J by 3 bases; unmatched bases: 6. Per the germline V gene, CDR1 is MDHEN and CDR2 is SYDVKM. The CDR3 runs 17 residues. CDR3 protein: CASSSRGLAGGEETQYF. The CDR3, as DNA: TGTGCCAGCAGTTCCCGGGGACTAGCGGGAGGAGAAGAGACCCAGTACTTC.

The genes are TRBV9 and TRBJ2-6, with D perhaps TRBD2 (5 bases). The CDR3 totals 12 residues. Germline V gene lookup returns CDR1 SGDLS and CDR2 YYNGEE. Trimming stripped 4 bases from V and 11 bases from J, with 10 bases between. In DNA form, the CDR3 reads TGTGCCAGCAGCCTACCCGGGGACGTCCTGACTTTC. Protein sequence: CASSLPGDVLTF. The full variable domain, completed using reference TRBV9 and TRBJ2-6, is DSGVTQTPKHLITATGQRVTLRCSPRSGDLSVYWYQQSLDQGLQFLIQYYNGEERAKGNILERFSAQQFPDLHSELNLSSLELGDSALYFCASSLPGDVLTFGAGSRLTVL.

The gene calls are TRBV6-1 and TRBJ1-2; D is undetermined. The ends were cut back, 6 bases at V and 8 bases at J, with 13 bases in the middle. In germline, CDR1 is MNHNS, CDR2 SASEGT. CDR3 length: 12 residues. CDR3 amino acids: CASRVRFDGYTF. Here the CDR3 DNA reads TGTGCCAGCAGGGTCCGGTTCGACGGCTACACCTTC.

In this sample, this clone turned up a few times. The V gene is TRBV6-1, the J gene TRBJ2-2; 8 nucleotides line up with TRBD2. The trim removed 6 bases at V and 3 bases at J, leaving 0 bases unmatched. This CDR3 has 13 residues. The V gene's germline CDR1 is MNHNS and CDR2 SASEGT. This chain's CDR3 is CASSGGDTGELFF. DNA for the CDR3: TGTGCCAGCAGCGGGGGGGACACCGGGGAGCTGTTTTTT.

Details on this clone: A much larger clonotype is one base distant, so this may be a read error. The chain joins TRBV28 to TRBJ2-7; a possible D gene is TRBD1 (6 bases). CDR1 and CDR2 (germline): MDHEN, SYDVKM. Trimming took off 5 bases at V and 3 bases at J, with 8 bases between the two ends. The CDR3 runs to 12 residues. This CDR3 is CASSVRGYEQYF. The CDR3, as DNA: TGTGCCAGCAGTGTCAGGGGCTACGAGCAGTACTTC.

The chain joins TRBV30 to TRBJ2-2, with D possibly TRBD2 on 6 matching bases. CDR1 GTSNPN and CDR2 SVGIG come from the germline V gene (reference sequence). The CDR3 totals 17 residues. V was trimmed by 0 bases and J by 0 bases, leaving 14 bases between them. The CDR3 sequence: CAWSVPGAGANTGELFF. The DNA of the CDR3 is TGTGCCTGGAGTGTACCCGGAGCGGGCGCGAACACCGGGGAGCTGTTTTTT.

The chain recombines TRBV19 with TRBJ2-3; D gene uncertain. Trimming stripped 5 bases from V and 6 bases from J, with 12 bases between. Germline values: CDR1 LNHDA, CDR2 SQIVND (reference sequence). The CDR3 is 13 amino acids. CDR3 bases: TGTGCCAGTAGTCCCTTCTCTACCGATACGCAGTATTTT. Translated: CASSPFSTDTQYF.